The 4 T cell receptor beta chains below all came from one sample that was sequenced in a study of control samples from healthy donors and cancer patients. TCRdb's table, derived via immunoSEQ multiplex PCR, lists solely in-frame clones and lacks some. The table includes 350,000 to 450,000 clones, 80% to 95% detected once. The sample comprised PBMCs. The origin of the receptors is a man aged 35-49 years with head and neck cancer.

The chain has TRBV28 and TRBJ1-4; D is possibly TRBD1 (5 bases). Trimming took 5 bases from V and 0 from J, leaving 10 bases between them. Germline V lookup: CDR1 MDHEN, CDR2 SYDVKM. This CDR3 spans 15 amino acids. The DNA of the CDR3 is TGTGCCAGCAGTCTGGGAGGGGCAACTAATGAAAAACTGTTTTTT. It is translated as CASSLGGATNEKLFF.

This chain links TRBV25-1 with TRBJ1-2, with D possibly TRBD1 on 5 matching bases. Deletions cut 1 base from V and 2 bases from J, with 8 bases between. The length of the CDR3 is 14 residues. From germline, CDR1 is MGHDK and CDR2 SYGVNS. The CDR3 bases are TGTGCCAGCAGTGAATTGGAGGGGAACTATGGCTACACCTTC. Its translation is CASSELEGNYGYTF.

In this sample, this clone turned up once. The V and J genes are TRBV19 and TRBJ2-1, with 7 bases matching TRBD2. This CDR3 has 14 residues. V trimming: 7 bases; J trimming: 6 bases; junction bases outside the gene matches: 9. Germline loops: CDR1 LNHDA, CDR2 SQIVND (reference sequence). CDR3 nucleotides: TGTGCCAGTAAGGAGCGGGGTAGGAGCAATGAGCAGTTCTTC. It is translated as CASKERGRSNEQFF.

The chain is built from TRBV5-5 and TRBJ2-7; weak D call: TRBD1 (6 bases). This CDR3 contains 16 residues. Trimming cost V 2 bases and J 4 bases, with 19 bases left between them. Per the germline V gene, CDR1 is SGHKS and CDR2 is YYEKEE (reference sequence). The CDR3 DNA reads TGTGCCAGCAGCTTCTCAGGGGCCGCGGGCCAGTACGAGCAGTACTTC. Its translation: CASSFSGAAGQYEQYF.